This TCR beta chain stems from a study of patients and donors after allogeneic stem cell transplantation. TCRdb independently ran MiXCR on the RT-PCR reads; one entry per CDR3 protein. The sample comprises about 200,000 distinct CDR3 sequences, less than 50% of which are singletons, and approximately 10% rests with the top ten. The specimen sequenced was blood, either unsorted or a sorted T cell fraction (not recorded which). This sequence originates from a human donor who was either an allogeneic HSCT recipient or a stem cell or donor lymphocyte infusion donor (not recorded which). It is not recorded whose cells these are; they may come from a transplant donor.

CDR3 sequence reads: CAWGRNLNTEAFF. CDR3 coding DNA: TGTGCCTGGGGGAGGAATTTGAACACTGAAGCTTTCTTT. The chain carries TRBV30 and TRBJ1-1; no reliable D call. The V end was cut by 5 bases, the J end by 0 bases, with 10 bases between. Germline loops: CDR1 GTSNPN, CDR2 SVGIG (reference sequence). The CDR3 is made up of 13 amino acids.